These 10 T cell receptor beta chains were all obtained from the same sample, sequenced in a study of beta chain features in type 1 diabetes. Study results and caveats: TCRB CDR3 length was moderately but significantly reduced in all four CD4+ subsets of Type 1 diabetes patients.

Their target antigens are unknown. cDNA synthesis used the whole RNA isolate, giving expressed TCRB sequences. The method was immunoSEQ multiplex PCR; TCRdb's version includes in-frame clones alone and lacks a portion of them. The repertoire includes 53,000 or so clones, approximately 60% of them detected once, and 0.25% to 0.35% sits in the top ten. Sequenced input: stem cell memory CD4+ T cells from blood. The source of these receptors is a woman aged 30 to 39 with type 1 diabetes.

This clone was observed a handful of times. This sequence joins TRBV9 and TRBJ2-1; 7 bases line up with TRBD1. J gave up 3 bases and V 5 bases, and 8 bases lay outside the gene matches. This CDR3 contains 15 residues. The germline CDR1 and CDR2 sequences are SGDLS and YYNGEE. This CDR3 is CASRRGGSDYNEQFF. In nucleotides, the CDR3 is TGTGCCAGCAGACGAGGGGGCTCCGACTACAATGAGCAGTTCTTC.

The table lists this clone with a few counts. The V and J genes are TRBV27 and TRBJ1-5; D not resolved. There are 13 residues in the CDR3. The ends were cut back, 2 bases at V and 7 bases at J, with 9 bases in the middle. Germline V gene lookup returns CDR1 MNHEY and CDR2 SMNVEV (reference sequence). The CDR3 DNA is TGTGCCAGCAGTTTAGCTAGAGCCCAGCCCCAGCATTTT. This encodes CASSLARAQPQHF.

V gene TRBV5-4 combines with J gene TRBJ1-2; 12 bases align to TRBD1. Germline V gives CDR1 SGHNT, CDR2 YYREEE (reference sequence). J lost 8 bases, V lost 5 bases, and 13 bases had no gene match. The CDR3 is made up of 16 amino acids. The CDR3 coding sequence is TGTGCCAGCAGTTCGGGACAGGGGGCAAGGATAGGAGGCTACACCTTC. Translation: CASSSGQGARIGGYTF.

V gene TRBV16 combines with J gene TRBJ1-1; TRBD1 might be the D (6 bases). Trimming removed 2 bases at V and 0 bases at J, with 10 bases between. In germline, CDR1 is KGHSY, CDR2 FQNENV. This CDR3 has 15 residues. The CDR3 is CASSQLDRMNTEAFF. CDR3 coding DNA: TGTGCCAGCAGCCAACTGGACAGAATGAACACTGAAGCTTTCTTT.

The chain is built from TRBV5-1 and TRBJ2-3; TRBD2 aligns across 14 bases. This CDR3 has 17 amino acids. CDR1 SGHRS and CDR2 YFSETQ come from the germline V gene. The V gene end was trimmed by 0 bases and the J gene end by 6 bases; junction bases not matched to a gene: 6. The CDR3 nucleotides are TGCGCCAGCAGCTTGGCTGGGACTAGCGGGAGTGGTGATACGCAGTATTTT. It encodes CASSLAGTSGSGDTQYF. Together with reference TRBV5-1 and TRBJ2-3, the CDR3 gives the full variable domain: KAGVTQTPRYLIKTRGQQVTLSCSPISGHRSVSWYQQTPGQGLQFLFEYFSETQRNKGNFPGRFSGRQFSNSRSEMNVSTLELGDSALYLCASSLAGTSGSGDTQYFGPGTRLTVL.

This clone was recorded once. The V and J genes are TRBV18 and TRBJ2-4; weak D call: TRBD2 (5 bases). The germline V gene encodes CDR1 KGHSH and CDR2 LQKENI. V gave up 4 bases and J gave up 7 bases, with 11 bases separating them. This CDR3 has 13 residues. CDR3 DNA: TGTGCCAGCTCACAGGGAGACGGGAACATTCAGTACTTC. Translated: CASSQGDGNIQYF.

This clone was picked up a small number of times. The J gene is TRBJ2-1, the V gene TRBV5-4, with 13 bases identical to TRBD2. V dropped 3 bases and J dropped 14; count of bases not matched to a gene: 11. CDR3 size: 15 residues. The V gene's germline CDR1 is SGHNT and CDR2 YYREEE (reference sequence). The CDR3 spells CASSSAGTSGKEEFF. In DNA, the CDR3 is TGTGCCAGCAGCTCAGCCGGGACTAGCGGGAAGGAGGAGTTCTTC.

The chain has TRBV28 and TRBJ1-1; the match to TRBD1 covers 9 bases. Germline CDR1 is MDHEN and CDR2 is SYDVKM. CDR3 length equals 14 residues. V was clipped by 5 bases and J by 4 bases; unmatched bases: 5. CDR3 sequence: CASSTGGMATEAFF. Here the CDR3 DNA reads TGTGCCAGCAGTACAGGGGGCATGGCCACTGAAGCTTTCTTT.

This rearrangement joins TRBV6-1 to TRBJ2-7; 8 bases map to TRBD2. The junction had 9 bases not matched to a gene; V was cut back by 5 bases and J by 3 bases. CDR1 is MNHNS and CDR2 is SASEGT in the germline V gene. CDR3 length: 15 residues. The CDR3 region has the DNA TGTGCCAGCAGTTCGCCAGCGGGAGTAGGCTACGAGCAGTACTTC. Its translation: CASSSPAGVGYEQYF.

The chain uses TRBV5-4 and TRBJ2-7, with 8 bases lining up with TRBD1. This CDR3 has 16 amino acids. From germline, CDR1 is SGHNT and CDR2 YYREEE (reference sequence). The junction had 7 bases not matched to a gene; V was cut back by 2 bases and J by 0 bases. The CDR3: CASSLGGQASSYEQYF. In DNA form, the CDR3 reads TGTGCCAGCAGCTTAGGGGGACAGGCGAGCTCCTACGAGCAGTACTTC.